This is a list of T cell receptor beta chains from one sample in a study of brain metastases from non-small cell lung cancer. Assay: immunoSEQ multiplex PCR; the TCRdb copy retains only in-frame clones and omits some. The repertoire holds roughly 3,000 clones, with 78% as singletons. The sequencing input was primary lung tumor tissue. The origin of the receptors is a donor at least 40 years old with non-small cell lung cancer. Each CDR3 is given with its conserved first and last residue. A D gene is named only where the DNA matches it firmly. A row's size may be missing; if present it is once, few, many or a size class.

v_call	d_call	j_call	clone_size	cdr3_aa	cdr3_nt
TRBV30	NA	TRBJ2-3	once	CAWSVWQGIDTQYF	TGTGCCTGGAGTGTATGGCAGGGAATAGATACGCAGTATTTT
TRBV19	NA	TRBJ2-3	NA	CASSQRRSTDTQYF	TGTGCCAGTAGCCAACGAAGATCGACAGATACGCAGTATTTT
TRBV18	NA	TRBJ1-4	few	CASSRHATNEKLFF	TGTGCCAGCTCACGACACGCAACTAATGAAAAACTGTTTTTT
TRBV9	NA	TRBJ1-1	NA	CASSVRSEGTEAFF	TGTGCCAGCAGCGTACGGTCAGAGGGCACTGAAGCTTTCTTT
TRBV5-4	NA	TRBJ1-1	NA	CASSLAAQNTEAFF	TGTGCCAGCAGCTTGGCGGCGCAGAACACTGAAGCTTTCTTT
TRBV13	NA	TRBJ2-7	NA	CASSAPGTEYEQYF	TGTGCCAGCAGCGCACCCGGGACCGAATACGAGCAGTACTTC
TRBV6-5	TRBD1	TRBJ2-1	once	CASSVTGGLYNEQFF	TGTGCCAGCAGCGTGACAGGGGGTCTCTACAATGAGCAGTTCTTC
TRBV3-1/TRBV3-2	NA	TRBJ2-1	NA	CASSQDSGNYNEQFF	TGTGCCAGCAGCCAAGACTCAGGGAACTACAATGAGCAGTTCTTC
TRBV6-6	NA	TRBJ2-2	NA	CASTSPTNGELFF	TGTGCCAGCACCTCCCCCACGAACGGGGAGCTGTTTTTT
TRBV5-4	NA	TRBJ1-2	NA	CASSWGAGRVNYGYTF	TGTGCTAGCAGCTGGGGGGCAGGGAGAGTAAACTATGGCTACACCTTC
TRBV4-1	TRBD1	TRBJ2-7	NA	CASSRTGTGKVEQYF	TGCGCCAGCAGCCGCACGGGGACAGGGAAGGTCGAGCAGTACTTC
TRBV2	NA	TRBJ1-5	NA	CASRERVGLQPQHF	TGTGCCAGCAGAGAGAGGGTAGGCCTCCAGCCCCAGCATTTT
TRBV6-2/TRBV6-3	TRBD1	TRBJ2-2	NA	CASSFGQGASGELFF	TGTGCCAGCAGTTTTGGACAGGGGGCCTCCGGGGAGCTGTTTTTT
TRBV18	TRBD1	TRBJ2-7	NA	CASSPTGTGDVEQYF	TGTGCCAGCTCACCCACCGGGACAGGGGACGTCGAGCAGTACTTC
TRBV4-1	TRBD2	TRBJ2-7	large	CASSPTGTSVYEQYF	TGCGCCAGCAGCCCGACCGGGACTAGCGTATACGAGCAGTACTTC
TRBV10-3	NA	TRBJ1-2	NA	CAISESSASPGGYTF	TGTGCCATCAGTGAGTCGAGCGCCTCTCCGGGAGGCTACACCTTC
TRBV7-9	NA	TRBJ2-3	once	CASSLYDPASTDTQYF	TGTGCCAGCAGCTTATACGATCCAGCGAGCACAGATACGCAGTATTTT
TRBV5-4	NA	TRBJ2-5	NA	CASSSPGRSRAETQYF	TGTGCCAGCAGCTCCCCTGGACGGAGCCGAGCGGAGACCCAGTACTTC
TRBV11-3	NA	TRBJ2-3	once	CASSQGIATDTQYF	TGTGCCAGCAGCCAAGGGATCGCAACAGATACGCAGTATTTT
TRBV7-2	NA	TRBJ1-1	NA	CASSFQGLGSEAFF	TGTGCCAGCAGCTTTCAGGGGCTAGGGTCTGAAGCTTTCTTT
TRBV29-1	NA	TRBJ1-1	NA	CSARSGVGTEAFF	TGCAGCGCTCGGTCGGGGGTTGGGACTGAAGCTTTCTTT
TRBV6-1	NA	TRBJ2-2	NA	CASSDRTAGELFF	TGTGCCAGCAGTGATAGGACAGCCGGGGAGCTGTTTTTT
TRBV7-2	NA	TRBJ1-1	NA	CASSLKSGGGTEAFF	TGTGCCAGCAGCTTAAAGTCCGGGGGTGGAACTGAAGCTTTCTTT
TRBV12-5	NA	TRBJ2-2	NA	CASGWWLNTGELFF	TGTGCTAGTGGTTGGTGGTTAAACACCGGGGAGCTGTTTTTT
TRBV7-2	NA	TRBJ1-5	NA	CASSLAGRDNQPQHF	TGTGCCAGCAGCTTAGCAGGCAGGGACAATCAGCCCCAGCATTTT
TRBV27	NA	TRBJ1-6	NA	CASSLRQSNNSPLHF	TGTGCCAGCAGTTTACGACAGTCGAATAATTCACCCCTCCACTTT
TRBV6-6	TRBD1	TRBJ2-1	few	CASSRSTGSDEQFF	TGTGCCAGCAGTCGATCGACAGGGTCGGATGAGCAGTTCTTC
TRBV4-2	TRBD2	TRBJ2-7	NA	CASSYTGTSGGEQYF	TGTGCCAGCAGCTACACCGGGACTAGCGGGGGAGAGCAGTACTTC
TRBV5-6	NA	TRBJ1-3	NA	CASSLFRSGRLSGNTIYF	TGTGCCAGCAGCTTGTTTAGGTCAGGACGTCTCTCTGGAAACACCATATATTTT
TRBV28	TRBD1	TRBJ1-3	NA	CASRLTDRVSFGNTIYF	TGTGCCAGCAGGCTGACCGACAGGGTATCTTTCGGAAACACCATATATTTT
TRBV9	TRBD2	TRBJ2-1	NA	CASSGGGAGYEQFF	TGTGCCAGCAGCGGCGGGGGGGCCGGGTATGAGCAGTTCTTC
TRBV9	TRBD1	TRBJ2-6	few	CASTDTGGSGANVLTF	TGTGCCAGCACCGACACAGGGGGGTCTGGGGCCAACGTCCTGACTTTC
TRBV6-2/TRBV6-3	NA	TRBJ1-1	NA	CASSSVNTEAFF	TGTGCCAGCAGTTCTGTGAACACTGAAGCTTTCTTT
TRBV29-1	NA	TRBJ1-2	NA	CSVEGSPPPYGYTF	TGCAGCGTTGAGGGCAGCCCTCCACCTTATGGCTACACCTTC
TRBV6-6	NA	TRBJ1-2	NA	CASSPSAGTYGYTF	TGTGCCAGCAGTCCTTCAGCAGGGACTTATGGCTACACCTTC
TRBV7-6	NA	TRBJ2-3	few	CASSLRDSGTDTQYF	TGTGCCAGCAGCTTAAGGGACTCCGGCACAGATACGCAGTATTTT
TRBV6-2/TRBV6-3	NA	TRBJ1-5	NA	CASSYSPGTVDQPQHF	TGTGCCAGCAGTTACTCGCCCGGGACGGTTGATCAGCCCCAGCATTTT
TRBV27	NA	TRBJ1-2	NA	CASSLRGEYGYTF	TGTGCCAGCAGTTTACGAGGAGAGTATGGCTACACCTTC
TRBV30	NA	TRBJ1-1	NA	CAWRGRGAFF	TGTGCCTGGAGGGGTCGGGGAGCTTTCTTT
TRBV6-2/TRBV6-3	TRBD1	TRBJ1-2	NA	CASSTQGAGGYTF	TGTGCCAGCAGTACACAGGGGGCGGGAGGCTACACCTTC
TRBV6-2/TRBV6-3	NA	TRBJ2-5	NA	CASSYLVGETQYF	TGTGCCAGCAGTTACTTAGTGGGAGAGACCCAGTACTTC
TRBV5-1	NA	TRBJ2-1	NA	CASSLRGDGYNEQFF	TGCGCCAGCAGCTTGAGGGGGGACGGGTACAATGAGCAGTTCTTC
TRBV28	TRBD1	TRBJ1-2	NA	CASGFPGQGGSGYTF	TGTGCCAGCGGGTTTCCGGGACAGGGTGGCTCTGGCTACACCTTC
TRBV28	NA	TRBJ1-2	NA	CASSTLDGGYGYTF	TGTGCCAGCAGTACCCTGGATGGGGGCTATGGCTACACCTTC